The TCR beta chain under discussion was sequenced for a study of T cells in localized non-small cell lung cancer. The study, taken as a whole, reports: Sequence data derive from only one tumor region, so heterogeneity remains possible. Uninvolved adjacent lung showed the highest T cell clonality, exceeding tumor. Density of T cells in blood, when higher, went with longer overall survival.

CDR3 length equals 15 residues. V shed 4 bases and J shed 2 bases, with 13 bases lying between them. The germline V gene encodes CDR1 SNHLY and CDR2 FYNNEI. Sequencing used immunoSEQ multiplex PCR; TCRdb keeps in-frame clones, though not all of them. The repertoire holds under 40,000 clones, over 75% seen once, with around 16% in the top ten. A word on this clone: Antigen specificity is unknown.

The chain uses TRBV2 and TRBJ2-3; D remains ambiguous. Specimen: peripheral blood, collected before any cancer treatment. The TCR comes from a male donor aged 60 or over with stage III squamous cell lung carcinoma. CDR3 region: CASSVGMTNTDTQYF. CDR3 sequence (DNA): TGTGCCAGCAGTGTGGGCATGACGAACACAGATACGCAGTATTTT.